This passage covers 15 T cell receptor beta chains from one sample sequenced in a study of cytomegalovirus exposure and HLA in healthy donors. Generated by immunoSEQ multiplex PCR, the TCRdb table keeps only in-frame clones and is missing some. The sample carries roughly 110,000 clones, roughly nine tenths recorded once. The specimen sequenced was PBMCs. Receptors were obtained from a woman younger than 30 in good health and CMV-seropositive.

The CDR3 loop reads CASSTGWDEAFF. The CDR3 DNA is TGTGCCAGCAGTACGGGGTGGGATGAAGCTTTCTTT. The gene calls are TRBV6-5 and TRBJ1-1; no clear D. This CDR3 spans 12 amino acids. CDR1 is MNHEY, CDR2 SVGAGI, per germline. V was trimmed by 5 bases and J by 7 bases, leaving 11 bases between them.

The chain is built from TRBV15 and TRBJ2-7; D might be TRBD1 (6 bases). V shed 0 bases and J shed 1 base, with 7 bases lying between them. The CDR3 runs to 14 residues. Germline assignment: CDR1 LNHNV and CDR2 YYDKDF (reference sequence). CDR3 residues: CATSREGQSYEQYF. The CDR3 nucleotides are TGTGCCACCAGCAGAGAAGGACAGTCCTACGAGCAGTACTTC.

V and J are TRBV14 and TRBJ2-1, with 7 bases identical to TRBD2. V dropped 0 bases and J dropped 6; count of bases not matched to a gene: 5. Germline assignment: CDR1 SGHDN and CDR2 FVKESK. This CDR3 region has 15 residues. Here the CDR3 DNA reads TGTGCCAGCAGCCAAGAATGGGCGGGGGTCAATGAGCAGTTCTTC. It codes for CASSQEWAGVNEQFF.

The V call is TRBV2, the J call TRBJ1-3; 7 positions agree with TRBD1. After removal of 1 base from V and 0 bases from J, the junction contained 3 bases not matched to a gene. The CDR3 consists of 16 residues. CDR1 and CDR2 from the germline V gene are SNHLY and FYNNEI. CDR3 DNA: TGTGCCAGCAGTGAAGGGACAGGCTTCTCTGGAAACACCATATATTTT. This translates into CASSEGTGFSGNTIYF. The full variable domain, rest sourced from reference TRBV2 and TRBJ1-3, is EPEVTQTPSHQVTQMGQEVILRCVPISNHLYFYWYRQILGQKVEFLVSFYNNEISEKSEIFDDQFSVERPDGSNFTLKIRSTKLEDSAMYFCASSEGTGFSGNTIYFGEGSWLTVV.

The genes are TRBV7-8 and TRBJ2-5; possible D gene TRBD2, 5 bases. Per germline, CDR1 SGHVS and CDR2 FQNEAQ. CDR3 size: 16 residues. V lost 5 bases to trimming and J lost 6 bases, with 22 bases between them. CDR3 DNA: TGTGCCAGCAGCCCCCGCGGGCTGCAACGGGGAAAGACCCAGTACTTC. Translation: CASSPRGLQRGKTQYF.

J is TRBJ2-1 and V is TRBV6-5, with a possible D match to TRBD2 (5 bases). This CDR3 has 15 residues. V shed 6 bases and J shed 9 bases, with 21 bases lying between them. Germline V lookup: CDR1 MNHEY, CDR2 SVGAGI. The CDR3 DNA follows: TGTGCCAGCAGCACCGCCGGGCTAGCTGCGGGTGAGCAGTTCTTC. Protein sequence: CASSTAGLAAGEQFF.

A few counts support this clone. The V gene is TRBV15, the J gene TRBJ2-3, with TRBD2 matching 13 bases. There are 17 residues in the CDR3. After removal of 5 bases from V and 4 bases from J, the junction contained 9 bases not matched to a gene. Looked up from germline, CDR1 is LNHNV and CDR2 is YYDKDF (reference sequence). The CDR3 DNA reads as TGTGCCACCAGCCCGACTAGCGGGGGGTCAGGGGCAGATACGCAGTATTTT. The encoded protein is CATSPTSGGSGADTQYF.

The chain links TRBV4-1 to TRBJ1-5; D is possibly TRBD1 (6 bases). The V gene lost 1 base and the J gene lost 7 bases, with 17 bases spanning the gap. Germline V gene lookup returns CDR1 MGHRA and CDR2 YSYEKL. The CDR3 is made up of 16 amino acids. The CDR3 reads CASSQGLQGRRQPQHF. In DNA, the CDR3 is TGCGCCAGCAGCCAAGGATTACAGGGAAGGCGCCAGCCCCAGCATTTT.

The CDR3 here is CASRPPAGGYNEQFF. Here the CDR3 DNA reads TGTGCCAGCAGACCTCCGGCAGGGGGATACAATGAGCAGTTCTTC. The chain has TRBV6-5 and TRBJ2-1; 7 nucleotides align to TRBD1. CDR1 MNHEY and CDR2 SVGAGI come from the germline V gene. This CDR3 comprises 15 residues. V lost 6 bases, J lost 4 bases, and 9 bases stayed unmatched.

The V gene is TRBV4-1, the J gene TRBJ1-1; possible D gene TRBD1, 5 bases. The CDR3 runs 15 residues. Looked up from germline, CDR1 is MGHRA and CDR2 is YSYEKL. V dropped 1 base and J dropped 6 bases, with 15 bases sitting between them. Here the CDR3 reads CASSQVLRTTAEAFF. In nucleotides, the CDR3 is TGCGCCAGCAGCCAAGTCCTACGGACGACAGCTGAAGCTTTCTTT.

This clone was recorded only once. The chain carries TRBV28 and TRBJ1-3, with D unclear. Germline values: CDR1 MDHEN, CDR2 SYDVKM. V gave up 2 bases and J gave up 7 bases, with 3 bases separating them. CDR3 length: 11 amino acids. CDR3 sequence: CASSLRNTIYF. DNA of the CDR3: TGTGCCAGCAGTTTACGGAACACCATATATTTT.

This clone was found a few times. This chain links TRBV6-1 with TRBJ2-2, with 7 bases matching TRBD2. Germline V gives CDR1 MNHNS, CDR2 SASEGT. The CDR3 is 13 residues long. V shed 3 bases and J 6 bases; nucleotides not matched to a gene: 1. The chain's CDR3 is CASSDREAGELFF. As DNA, the CDR3 is TGTGCCAGCAGTGACCGGGAGGCCGGGGAGCTGTTTTTT.

The genes are TRBV6-4 and TRBJ2-2; D remains unclear. Trimming removed 5 bases at V and 0 bases at J, with 4 bases between. Per the germline V gene, CDR1 is MRHNA and CDR2 is SNTAGT. This CDR3 region has 13 residues. The CDR3: CASSSANTGELFF. In nucleotides, the CDR3 is TGTGCCAGCAGTAGCGCGAACACCGGGGAGCTGTTTTTT.

For the CDR3, the DNA is TGTGCCAGCAGCCACCCAGGGCCTGGAAACACCATATATTTT. It codes for CASSHPGPGNTIYF. This chain links TRBV5-8 with TRBJ1-3, with D possibly TRBD1 on 5 matching bases. Between the trimmed V and J ends, which lost 4 bases and 2 bases, there was a span of 10 bases. This CDR3 is built from 14 residues. Germline V gene data show CDR1 as SGHTS and CDR2 as YDEGEE.

The chain recombines TRBV28 with TRBJ2-7, with TRBD1 identical over 11 bases. V was clipped by 3 bases and J by 1 base; unmatched bases: 2. CDR1 and CDR2 (germline): MDHEN, SYDVKM. The CDR3 consists of 15 residues. CDR3 loop: CASSFRDRGSYEQYV. The CDR3 bases are TGTGCCAGCAGTTTCCGGGACAGGGGGTCCTACGAGCAGTACGTC.